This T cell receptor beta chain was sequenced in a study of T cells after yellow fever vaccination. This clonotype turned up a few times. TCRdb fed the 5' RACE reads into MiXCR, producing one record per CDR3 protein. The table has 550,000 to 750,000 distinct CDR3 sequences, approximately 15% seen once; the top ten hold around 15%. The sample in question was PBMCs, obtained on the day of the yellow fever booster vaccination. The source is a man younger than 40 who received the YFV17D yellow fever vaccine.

The chain's CDR3 is CASSLSFTGELFF. The CDR3 nucleotides read TGTGCCAGCAGTTTATCGTTCACCGGGGAGCTGTTTTTT. This chain joins TRBV27 and TRBJ2-2; no reliable D call. The V and J ends lost 0 bases and 4 bases respectively, with 3 bases between them. CDR1 is MNHEY, CDR2 SMNVEV, per germline (reference sequence). CDR3 length: 13 residues.